This T cell receptor (beta chain) was retrieved from a study of tumor-infiltrating lymphocytes in primary liver carcinoma. Across the study: Measuring about 4 to 10 cm across, the tumors were staged as T1-T3 N0M0. General observations from the study: Compared with tumor region pairs, tumor-adjacent and tumor-blood pairs overlapped less. The difference in top-250-clone fraction between tumors and blood was significant, favoring tumors (p = 0.039).

cDNA specific to TCR beta was made from 500 ng of total RNA, with a constant-region primer employed for priming. Slightly modified ARM-PCR with three nested multiplex PCR rounds yielded TCR beta libraries. TCRdb redid the calling of the multiplex PCR reads with MiXCR, one entry per CDR3 protein. Of 47,000 or so distinct CDR3 sequences in the sample, roughly 77% were seen once. Total RNA and DNA came together from approximately 20-30 mg of bulk tissue without cell sorting. Chronic HBV infection was present, with no prior treatment. This clonotype showed up just a few times. The target antigen is unknown. Sequence at one end of the junction differs from germline and may be a read error. This clonotype was sampled from a man aged 40-50 years with primary liver carcinoma and hepatitis B virus infection. The sample taken for sequencing was liver tumor tissue from sampling region 3. Subset specified: tumor region T3, left-lateral pole.

The DNA for the CDR3 is TGCGCCAGCAGTGTCCTCCCAGCGGACTCTCTCTCTGGGGCCAACGTCCTAATTTTC. Amino acid sequence: CASSVLPADSLSGANVLIF. The chain combines TRBV10-2 with TRBJ2-6; D is perhaps TRBD1 or TRBD2 (5 bases each). Per germline, CDR1 WSHSY and CDR2 SAAADI. CDR3 length equals 19 residues.